This record concerns one T cell receptor (beta chain) sequence. These data come from a study of shared clonotypes between healthy human individuals. Generated by immunoSEQ multiplex PCR, the TCRdb table keeps only in-frame clones and is missing some. Here the sample spans about 2.4 million clones, more than 85% being singletons. The CDR3 consists of 17 residues. The V gene's germline CDR1 is SGHNT and CDR2 YYREEE (reference sequence). V lost 1 base to trimming and J lost 4 bases, with 18 bases between them. This receptor was taken from a man between 18 and 29 years old in good health. Some clones in this sample may be carry-over from other donors' samples. Specimen: naive CD4+ T cells from PBMCs. Noted subset: CD45RA+ positively selected. This chain uses TRBV5-4 with TRBJ2-1; possibly TRBD2 for D (6 bases). The CDR3 nucleotides read TGTGCCAGCAGCTTGAGTAGCGGAGCGTACGGGTACAATGAGCAGTTCTTC. Encoded protein: CASSLSSGAYGYNEQFF.